Below, 25 T cell receptor beta chains from the same sample are listed, as sequenced in a study of blood T cell repertoires in COVID-19. The protocol was immunoSEQ multiplex PCR, while the TCRdb copy is restricted to in-frame clones and leaves out a portion. The sample includes roughly 170,000 clones, around 82% of them seen just once. Specimen: peripheral blood. These receptors were taken from a man in his sixties who had recovered from COVID-19.

The chain uses TRBV27 and TRBJ2-3; 10 bases are shared with TRBD2. This CDR3 is built from 15 residues. V dropped 2 bases and J dropped 6; count of bases not matched to a gene: 5. Germline V CDR1 and CDR2: MNHEY, SMNVEV (reference sequence). CDR3 nucleotides: TGTGCCAGCAGTTTAAAGGGGACTAGCGTGGATACGCAGTATTTT. It yields the protein CASSLKGTSVDTQYF.

The rearrangement uses TRBV6-5 and TRBJ1-2, with D tentatively TRBD1 (5 bases). V shed 4 bases and J shed 6 bases, with 15 bases lying between them. This CDR3 contains 14 residues. The germline CDR1 and CDR2 sequences are MNHEY and SVGAGI. The CDR3, as DNA: TGTGCCAGCAGTTCCCCCGGGGGGAAGGATGGCTACACCTTC. Translation gives CASSSPGGKDGYTF.

This chain connects TRBV6-5 to TRBJ2-5; 10 positions match TRBD1. V lost 2 bases, J lost 1 base, and 4 bases stayed unmatched. CDR1 is MNHEY, CDR2 SVGAGI, per germline. The CDR3 is 16 amino acids. The DNA of the CDR3 is TGTGCCAGCAGTTACGATGGGACAGGGGTCCAAGAGACCCAGTACTTC. It specifies CASSYDGTGVQETQYF.

The chain links TRBV7-2 to TRBJ2-3; possibly TRBD1 for D (5 bases). Germline lookup yields CDR1 SGHTA and CDR2 FQGNSA. This CDR3 has 14 amino acids. The V end was cut by 3 bases, the J end by 5 bases, with 12 bases between. DNA of the CDR3: TGTGCCAGCAGCTTCCCAGGGAATCGAGATACGCAGTATTTT. It specifies CASSFPGNRDTQYF.

The chain uses TRBV7-3 and TRBJ2-1; D gene unclear. The CDR3 is 13 amino acids. Germline loops: CDR1 SGHTA, CDR2 FQGTGA. The ends were cut back, 5 bases at V and 5 bases at J, with 10 bases in the middle. The CDR3 loop reads CASSLDANNEQFF. CDR3 in DNA: TGTGCCAGCAGCCTAGACGCAAACAATGAGCAGTTCTTC.

The sample holds one count of this clone. Other DNA sequences in the sample encode the same CDR3. V usage is TRBV9 and J usage is TRBJ2-7; 9 bases align to TRBD1. The CDR3 covers 15 residues. The ends lost 0 bases at V and 1 base at J; junction bases unmatched: 2. CDR1 and CDR2 from the germline V gene are SGDLS and YYNGEE. CDR3 residues: CASSVAGTGSYEQYF. CDR3 nucleotide sequence: TGTGCCAGCAGCGTAGCCGGGACAGGGTCCTACGAGCAGTACTTC.

This clone was seen just once. This chain connects TRBV3-1 (or the pseudogene TRBV3-2) to TRBJ2-6, with D possibly matching TRBD2 (5 bases). The germline V gene has CDR1 LGHDT and CDR2 YNNKEL (reference sequence). The CDR3 loop spans 17 amino acids. The V end was cut by 0 bases, the J end by 0 bases, with 9 bases between. The CDR3 here is CASSQDRGSSGANVLTF. In DNA, the CDR3 is TGTGCCAGCAGCCAAGATCGTGGGAGCTCTGGGGCCAACGTCCTGACTTTC.

The chain recombines TRBV11-1 with TRBJ1-5, with 7 bases fitting TRBD1. The CDR3 extends over 16 amino acids. CDR1 is SGHAT and CDR2 is FQDESV in the germline V gene (reference sequence). With 4 bases clipped from V and 0 bases from J, the junction kept 6 bases outside the gene matches. This CDR3 is CASSCRGSYSNQPQHF. The CDR3 DNA follows: TGTGCCAGCAGCTGCAGGGGGAGCTATAGCAATCAGCCCCAGCATTTT.

This chain connects TRBV4-2 to TRBJ2-2; maybe TRBD2 (5 bases). Per the germline V gene, CDR1 is LGHNA and CDR2 is YNFKEQ. CDR3 size: 15 residues. V was trimmed by 1 base and J by 3 bases, leaving 9 bases between them. CDR3 sequence (DNA): TGTGCCAGCAGCCAAGGAGATAGCGACACCGGGGAGCTGTTTTTT. Protein sequence: CASSQGDSDTGELFF.

The V and J genes are TRBV4-3 and TRBJ1-2; unclear D gene. Germline CDR1 LGHNA, CDR2 YSLEER. This CDR3 spans 18 amino acids. V was cut by 0 bases and J by 0 bases, with 17 bases left in between. DNA for the CDR3: TGCGCCAGCAGCCAAGATTTAGCGGATCCACTCGCTAACTATGGCTACACCTTC. Amino acids: CASSQDLADPLANYGYTF.

In its sample, this clone was seen once. The sample has other DNA sequences that encode this CDR3 too. The CDR3 reads CASSITGGGEKLFF. Here the CDR3 DNA reads TGTGCCAGTAGTATTACGGGGGGAGGTGAAAAACTGTTTTTT. This chain links TRBV19 with TRBJ1-4, with D possibly being TRBD1 (5 bases). The CDR3 spans 14 residues. CDR1 and CDR2 (germline): LNHDA, SQIVND (reference sequence). With 3 bases removed from V and 7 bases from J, the gap between germline ends came to 12 bases. The full variable domain, completed using reference TRBV19 and TRBJ1-4, is DGGITQSPKYLFRKEGQNVTLSCEQNLNHDAMYWYRQDPGQGLRLIYYSQIVNDFQKGDIAEGYSVSREKKESFPLTVTSAQKNPTAFYLCASSITGGGEKLFFGSGTQLSVL.

This rearrangement joins TRBV7-2 to TRBJ1-4; D gene uncertain. Trimming took 2 bases from V and 7 from J, leaving 5 bases between them. Looked up from germline, CDR1 is SGHTA and CDR2 is FQGNSA. This CDR3 is built from 12 residues. The CDR3 here is CASSLFSEKLFF. CDR3 sequence (DNA): TGTGCCAGCAGCTTATTTAGTGAAAAACTGTTTTTT.

This chain uses TRBV15 with TRBJ2-1; 7 bases align to TRBD2. The ends lost 0 bases at V and 2 bases at J; junction bases unmatched: 10. This CDR3 contains 18 residues. Germline-derived CDR1 and CDR2 are LNHNV and YYDKDF (reference sequence). The CDR3 region is CATSRDPGGGLTYNEQFF. CDR3 DNA sequence: TGTGCCACCAGCAGAGACCCGGGGGGAGGTCTGACCTACAATGAGCAGTTCTTC.

The V call is TRBV24-1, the J call TRBJ1-2; TRBD1 might be the D (6 bases). There are 13 residues in the CDR3. Germline CDR1 is KGHDR and CDR2 is SFDVKD. The V end was cut by 2 bases, the J end by 4 bases, with 7 bases between. The DNA for the CDR3 is TGTGCCACCAGTGATTCAGGGGTCTATGGCTACACCTTC. This gives the protein CATSDSGVYGYTF.

The gene calls are TRBV19 and TRBJ1-5, with D possibly matching TRBD1 (6 bases). The CDR3 sequence is 15 residues long. Deletions cut 3 bases from V and 6 bases from J, with 15 bases between. Germline lookup yields CDR1 LNHDA and CDR2 SQIVND (reference sequence). The DNA of the CDR3 is TGTGCCAGTAGTATCCCCACAGGGAAGGGTCAGCCCCAGCATTTT. Translating gives CASSIPTGKGQPQHF.

The chain recombines TRBV6-4 with TRBJ1-2; 10 nucleotides match TRBD1. V shed 4 bases, J shed 6 bases, and the junction held 2 bases outside the gene matches. There are 13 residues in the CDR3. Germline V gene sequence: CDR1 MRHNA, CDR2 SNTAGT. The CDR3 DNA is TGTGCCAGCAGTGCTGGGACAGGGGATGGCTACACCTTC. Residues: CASSAGTGDGYTF.

The V gene is TRBV5-6, the J gene TRBJ1-2; D is unresolved. V lost 4 bases and J 4 bases, leaving 20 bases between the germline ends. CDR3 length equals 16 residues. Germline V CDR1 and CDR2: SGHDT, YYEEEE. This CDR3 reads CASSAVSFGRGYGYTF. In DNA form, the CDR3 reads TGTGCCAGCAGCGCGGTTAGTTTCGGACGGGGCTATGGCTACACCTTC.

The chain carries TRBV6-5 and TRBJ1-2, with 7 bases fitting TRBD1. The CDR3 is 15 amino acids. V gave up 4 bases and J gave up 4 bases; unmatched junction bases: 9. Germline V gene data show CDR1 as MNHEY and CDR2 as SVGAGI. CDR3 sequence (DNA): TGTGCCAGCAGTTTCACCGGGACAGCCCCCTATGGCTACACCTTC. It yields the protein CASSFTGTAPYGYTF.

The chain links TRBV2 to TRBJ1-2; D call uncertain. Germline V gives CDR1 SNHLY, CDR2 FYNNEI. V was pared by 2 bases and J by 7 bases, with 14 bases between. CDR3 length: 14 residues. The CDR3 DNA is TGTGCCAGCAGTGAATACACGGGATGGGCTGGCTACACCTTC. Protein product: CASSEYTGWAGYTF. Full variable domain (rest looked up from reference TRBV2 and TRBJ1-2): EPEVTQTPSHQVTQMGQEVILRCVPISNHLYFYWYRQILGQKVEFLVSFYNNEISEKSEIFDDQFSVERPDGSNFTLKIRSTKLEDSAMYFCASSEYTGWAGYTFGSGTRLTVV.

The chain uses TRBV6-5 and TRBJ2-3, with D perhaps matching TRBD1 (5 bases). Germline V gene lookup returns CDR1 MNHEY and CDR2 SVGAGI. The CDR3 contains 14 residues. The V gene lost 6 bases and the J gene lost 6 bases, with 16 bases spanning the gap. DNA for the CDR3: TGTGCCAGCAGCTTCCAGCAGAAGGGGGATACGCAGTATTTT. Protein product: CASSFQQKGDTQYF.

J is TRBJ2-1 and V is TRBV3-1 (or the pseudogene TRBV3-2); no clear D gene. Germline V gives CDR1 LGHDT, CDR2 YNNKEL (reference sequence). The CDR3 is 14 amino acids. Trimming cost V 1 base and J 6 bases, with 10 bases left between them. Here the CDR3 reads CASSQAGRLNEQFF. DNA of the CDR3: TGTGCCAGCAGCCAAGCGGGTCGGCTCAATGAGCAGTTCTTC.

J is TRBJ1-5 and V is TRBV5-5; perhaps TRBD1 as D (5 bases). Trimming pared 0 bases from V and 4 bases from J, leaving 14 bases between. This CDR3 has 16 residues. CDR1 and CDR2 (germline): SGHKS, YYEKEE (reference sequence). The chain's CDR3 is CASSLAGGRGNQPQHF. For the CDR3, the DNA is TGTGCCAGCAGCTTGGCCGGGGGGAGGGGAAATCAGCCCCAGCATTTT.

The V gene is TRBV3-1 (or the pseudogene TRBV3-2), the J gene TRBJ2-7, with 7 nucleotides matching TRBD1. In germline, CDR1 is LGHDT, CDR2 YNNKEL (reference sequence). After removal of 2 bases from V and 12 bases from J, the junction contained 4 bases not matched to a gene. There are 11 residues in the CDR3. CDR3 DNA: TGTGCCAGCAGCCAAAATCAGGGGGTGTACTTC. Translated, it gives CASSQNQGVYF.

Details on this clone: This CDR3 is also generated by other DNA sequences in the sample. This rearrangement joins TRBV18 to TRBJ1-1; 8 bases line up with TRBD1. Per germline, CDR1 KGHSH and CDR2 LQKENI. The CDR3 is 14 amino acids. V shed 2 bases and J 5 bases; nucleotides not matched to a gene: 4. CDR3 loop: CASSPAGGATEAFF. DNA of the CDR3: TGTGCCAGCTCACCAGCAGGGGGCGCGACTGAAGCTTTCTTT.

This chain connects TRBV4-3 to TRBJ2-1, with 8 nucleotides matching TRBD2. Germline trimming cut 8 bases from V and 0 bases from J; bases unmatched to any gene: 3. Looked up from germline, CDR1 is LGHNA and CDR2 is YSLEER. This CDR3 contains 14 residues. CDR3 coding DNA: TGCGCCAGCGGCGGGGGGAGCTCCTACAATGAGCAGTTCTTC. Protein product: CASGGGSSYNEQFF.